Listed below are T cell receptor beta chains from one sample, sequenced in a study of blood T cell repertoires in COVID-19. Method: immunoSEQ multiplex PCR; TCRdb's copy keeps in-frame clones and lacks some. The sample contains more than 90,000 clones, roughly nine tenths of which appear only once. Sequenced sample: peripheral blood. These receptors all come from a man between 45 and 60 years old with acute or convalescent COVID-19. The CDR3 runs from the conserved cysteine through the conserved F or W.

J,V,length,CDR3
TRBJ1-6,TRBV4-1,17,CASSRTRPRGLNSPLHF
TRBJ2-3,TRBV4-3,14,CASSQDPSTDTQYF
TRBJ1-3,TRBV18,16,CASSTQGSYSGNTIYF
TRBJ2-3,TRBV4-2,18,CASSQGSGGARRTDTQYF
TRBJ1-1,TRBV27,13,CASSLPGATEAFF
TRBJ1-2,TRBV11-2,18,CASSFSGGQGAPNYGYTF
TRBJ1-4,TRBV7-9,19,CASSLGQGSMAATNEKLFF
TRBJ1-2,TRBV4-3,13,CASSPEANYGYTF
TRBJ2-7,TRBV2,15,CASSEASGRVHEQYF
TRBJ1-1,TRBV10-3,13,CAISDRPGTEAFF
TRBJ2-2,TRBV6-2/TRBV6-3,18,CASSYSQGRELGTGELFF
TRBJ1-5,TRBV6-5,14,CASTPGQSNQPQHF
TRBJ1-2,TRBV18,16,CASSPESRATAAGYTF
TRBJ1-1,TRBV7-9,16,CASSPPYPTGQTVAFF
TRBJ2-7,TRBV3-1/TRBV3-2,13,CASSQARSYEQYF
TRBJ1-1,TRBV5-8,14,CASSLKGPNTEAFF
TRBJ1-1,TRBV10-1,14,CASSESEKNTEAFF
TRBJ1-5,TRBV20-1,14,CSANEPTGNQPQHF
TRBJ2-2,TRBV5-8,15,CASSLWRTDTGELFF
TRBJ1-1,TRBV3-1/TRBV3-2,17,CASSQTRQGAIGTEAFF
TRBJ2-3,TRBV5-1,13,CASTFGDTDTQYF
TRBJ2-2,TRBV27,13,CASSLAWGGELFF
TRBJ2-2,TRBV30,14,CAAVARGLTGELFF
TRBJ2-1,TRBV6-6,14,CASSSRGGWDEQFF
TRBJ2-7,TRBV6-5,13,CAVLGQRSYEQYF
TRBJ2-7,TRBV28,17,CASSPRVPEQGAYEQYF
TRBJ2-7,TRBV10-3,13,CAISRTGGYEQYF
TRBJ2-1,TRBV27,14,CASSFGTGQGEQFF
TRBJ2-1,TRBV5-6,13,CASSLTPGNEQFF
TRBJ2-3,TRBV1,18,CTSSQGPLRDLSTDTQYF
TRBJ1-5,TRBV7-2,14,CASSLNRGAQPQHF
TRBJ2-7,TRBV25-1,15,CASSEPWQGGYEQYF
TRBJ2-7,TRBV6-1,16,CASSELGQESLYEQYF
TRBJ1-4,TRBV18,16,CASSPQTGSLGEKLFF
TRBJ1-1,TRBV5-8,15,CASSLAGQGEVRAFF
TRBJ1-2,TRBV2,15,CASSVLAGQGGGYTF
TRBJ2-1,TRBV24-1,14,CATGTGDRYNEQFF
TRBJ2-1,TRBV7-3,14,CASSLMGSGNEQFF
TRBJ1-2,TRBV11-1,13,CASSFWGQAVYTF
TRBJ2-1,TRBV2,14,CASSSSGGAREQFF
TRBJ2-3,TRBV2,13,CASNGAGTDTQYF
TRBJ2-5,TRBV5-1,16,CASSLEWTGGKETQYF
TRBJ1-2,TRBV11-2,14,CASSLGQRNYGYTF
TRBJ1-2,TRBV15,13,CATSRDQQYGYTF
TRBJ2-2,TRBV4-2,16,CASSQAVGANTGELFF
TRBJ1-5,TRBV7-2,12,CASSLDLQPQHF
TRBJ1-1,TRBV6-5,14,CASSSGQSNTEAFF
TRBJ2-1,TRBV30,11,CVLEGGNEQFF
TRBJ2-7,TRBV19,13,CASSSGPPYEQYF
TRBJ2-6,TRBV7-9,14,CASSPTGGANVLTF
TRBJ1-2,TRBV10-2,12,CASSVGGDGYTF
TRBJ1-1,TRBV5-6,14,CASSLKWTGHKAFF
TRBJ1-5,TRBV14,13,CASHRRFNQPQHF
TRBJ2-7,TRBV5-4,17,CASSLGTGEALIYEQYF